A selection of T cell receptor beta chains follows, all from one sample in a study of blood T cells in healthy people across ages. TCRdb called the 5' RACE reads again in MiXCR, with one record for every CDR3 protein. The table has hundreds of thousands of distinct CDR3 sequences, more than 40% seen once; the top ten hold roughly 31%. The sample consisted of blood. These receptors were collected from a woman aged 55-75 years in good health. CDR3s include the opening cysteine and the closing phenylalanine or tryptophan. D genes are given only for firm matches. Clone size is stated in some rows and not others, as once, few, many or a class when expanded.

D gene	V gene	J gene	clone size	CDR3 protein	CDR3 DNA
NA	TRBV7-2	TRBJ2-5	few	CASSLRRFAETQYF	TGTGCCAGCAGCTTAAGGAGGTTTGCGGAGACCCAGTACTTC
NA	TRBV12-3/TRBV12-4	TRBJ2-2	many	CASSLSGELFF	TGTGCCAGCAGCTTAAGCGGGGAGCTGTTTTTT
NA	TRBV3-1	TRBJ1-6	NA	CASSQRQGRSPLHF	TGTGCCAGCAGCCAACGGCAGGGACGCTCACCCCTCCACTTT
NA	TRBV11-1	TRBJ2-5	NA	CASSHSQPQETQYF	TGTGCCAGCAGCCACAGCCAACCCCAAGAGACCCAGTACTTC
NA	TRBV27	TRBJ2-7	few	CASTVSYEQYF	TGTGCCAGCACTGTCTCCTACGAGCAGTACTTC
TRBD2	TRBV20-1	TRBJ2-1	once	CSAKTSGGSSYNEQFF	TGCAGTGCTAAGACTAGCGGGGGAAGCTCCTACAATGAGCAGTTCTTC
TRBD2	TRBV29-1	TRBJ2-3	few	CSVVAGVPTDTQYF	TGCAGCGTTGTAGCGGGAGTCCCCACAGATACGCAGTATTTT
TRBD2	TRBV5-5	TRBJ2-7	NA	CASTNLAGLSYNEQYF	TGTGCCAGTACAAACCTAGCGGGGCTTTCCTACAATGAGCAGTACTTC
TRBD1	TRBV2	TRBJ1-6	few	CASSGDRVGSPLHF	TGTGCCAGCAGTGGGGACAGGGTAGGCTCACCCCTCCACTTT
NA	TRBV7-2	TRBJ1-1	NA	CASSPGLRHTEAFF	TGTGCCAGCAGCCCGGGACTAAGGCACACTGAAGCTTTCTTT
NA	TRBV6-2/TRBV6-3	TRBJ1-4	NA	CASSTGQLGRKLFF	TGTGCCAGCAGCACCGGACAGCTCGGGAGAAAACTGTTTTTT
TRBD1	TRBV20-1	TRBJ1-6	NA	CSARPSRGQINSPLHF	TGCAGTGCTAGACCTAGTAGGGGGCAGATTAATTCACCCCTCCACTTT
NA	TRBV28	TRBJ2-5	NA	CASSLYRQAETQYF	TGTGCCAGCAGTTTATACCGACAGGCCGAGACCCAGTACTTC
TRBD1	TRBV5-1	TRBJ1-1	few	CASSPGTGPGEAFF	TGCGCCAGCAGCCCCGGGACAGGCCCAGGTGAAGCTTTCTTT
TRBD2	TRBV7-9	TRBJ2-3	NA	CASSLGVAGASTDTQYF	TGTGCCAGCAGCTTAGGAGTAGCGGGAGCTAGCACAGATACGCAGTATTTT
NA	TRBV28	TRBJ2-7	few	CASSVSGWIEQYF	TGTGCCAGCAGTGTATCCGGATGGATCGAGCAGTACTTC
TRBD2	TRBV30	TRBJ2-1	few	CAWSEGAGTYNEQFF	TGTGCCTGGAGTGAGGGAGCGGGGACCTACAATGAGCAGTTCTTC
TRBD2	TRBV24-1	TRBJ2-3	NA	CATSDSGLVVSVDTQYF	TGTGCCACCAGTGATTCAGGACTAGTCGTGTCCGTAGATACGCAGTATTTT
NA	TRBV2	TRBJ1-1	NA	CASAGLSNTEAFF	TGTGCCAGCGCGGGACTGTCGAACACTGAAGCTTTCTTT
NA	TRBV29-1	TRBJ1-5	NA	CSGATESNQPQHF	TGCAGCGGAGCGACAGAGAGCAATCAGCCCCAGCATTTT
NA	TRBV7-9	TRBJ2-6	NA	CASNLESSGANVLTF	TGTGCCAGCAACTTGGAATCGTCTGGGGCCAACGTCCTGACTTTC
TRBD2	TRBV3-1	TRBJ2-1	NA	CASTSGSWGEQFF	TGTGCCAGCACAAGCGGGAGTTGGGGTGAGCAGTTCTTC
NA	TRBV6-5	TRBJ1-4	NA	CASRRLDKTNEKLFF	TGTGCCAGCAGGCGGCTTGACAAGACTAATGAAAAACTGTTTTTT
TRBD2	TRBV20-1	TRBJ2-7	NA	CSADPSGRREQYF	TGCAGTGCTGATCCTAGCGGGAGACGCGAGCAGTACTTC
TRBD1	TRBV3-1	TRBJ1-4	NA	CASNEGQGNEKLFF	TGTGCCAGCAATGAGGGACAGGGGAATGAAAAACTGTTTTTT
TRBD1	TRBV29-1	TRBJ2-5	many	CSVEKDRGPQETQYF	TGCAGCGTTGAAAAGGACAGGGGGCCCCAAGAGACCCAGTACTTC
TRBD2	TRBV4-3	TRBJ2-1	few	CASSQGREPHYEQFF	TGCGCCAGCAGCCAGGGGAGGGAGCCCCATTATGAGCAGTTCTTC
NA	TRBV4-2	TRBJ2-7	NA	CASSQEDRDSYNEQYF	TGTGCCAGCAGCCAAGAAGACAGGGACTCCTACAATGAGCAGTACTTC
NA	TRBV29-1	TRBJ1-5	NA	CSVNTVGGNQPQHF	TGCAGCGTTAACACTGTGGGGGGCAATCAGCCCCAGCATTTT
NA	TRBV29-1	TRBJ2-3	NA	CSFMGDKSSYNEQYF	TGCAGCTTTATGGGGGACAAGAGCTCCTACAATGAGCAGTATTTT
TRBD1	TRBV11-2	TRBJ1-2	NA	CASSPIRDSSGGYTF	TGTGCCAGCAGCCCTATCCGGGACAGCTCGGGTGGCTACACCTTC
NA	TRBV27	TRBJ2-3	few	CASSLLDRPDTQYF	TGTGCCAGCAGTTTATTGGACCGGCCAGATACGCAGTATTTT
NA	TRBV27	TRBJ2-5	NA	CASSTNRETQYF	TGTGCCAGCAGCACTAACCGGGAGACCCAGTACTTC
NA	TRBV5-1	TRBJ2-1	few	CASSFMGPTGEQFF	TGCGCCAGCAGCTTCATGGGGCCTACGGGTGAGCAGTTCTTC
NA	TRBV10-3	TRBJ2-5	many	CAISHAGDRAETQYF	TGTGCCATCAGTCACGCAGGGGATCGGGCAGAGACCCAGTACTTC
TRBD1	TRBV27	TRBJ1-1	many	CASSDYRGGVNTEAFF	TGTGCCAGCAGTGACTACAGGGGGGGGGTGAACACTGAAGCTTTCTTT
NA	TRBV7-2	TRBJ2-7	NA	CASSRDGSSYEQYF	TGTGCCAGCAGTCGCGACGGGAGCTCCTACGAGCAGTACTTC
TRBD2	TRBV4-3	TRBJ2-1	many	CASSQEGSSGGSYNEQFF	TGCGCCAGCAGCCAAGAGGGATCCAGCGGGGGTTCCTACAATGAGCAGTTCTTC
NA	TRBV28	TRBJ1-2	NA	CASSFTYGYTF	TGTGCCAGCAGTTTCACCTATGGCTACACCTTC
NA	TRBV5-1	TRBJ2-7	few	CASSLPSAGLSYEQYF	TGCGCCAGCAGCTTACCGAGCGCAGGGTTGTCCTACGAGCAGTACTTC
NA	TRBV20-1	TRBJ2-7	few	CSASNPRTGYEQYF	TGCAGTGCCTCCAACCCCCGTACGGGCTACGAGCAGTACTTC
NA	TRBV12-3/TRBV12-4	TRBJ1-2	few	CASSIRGNDGYTF	TGTGCCAGCAGTATCCGGGGAAATGATGGCTACACCTTC
NA	TRBV4-3	TRBJ2-5	NA	CASSQDRKETQYF	TGCGCCAGCAGCCAAGATAGGAAAGAGACCCAGTACTTC